These 22 T cell receptor beta chains originate from one sample sequenced in a study of blood T cell repertoires in COVID-19 (dated by TCRdb to 2019 to 2021). Receptor libraries were prepared by the immunoSEQ multiplex PCR assay. The table was pulled from immuneACCESS by TCRdb, which kept in-frame rearrangements only. Such tables lose some clones; where checked, under half of the loss comes from unresolved V genes, and the rest has no known cause. The sample table records 250,000 to 300,000 clones; more than 70% of these occur just once. The ten biggest clones cover approximately 10% of the sample. The sequencing input was peripheral blood. The receptors shown here come from a woman in her twenties or thirties with COVID-19, enrolled during active disease.

Of note for this clone: Additional DNA sequences in this sample encode the identical CDR3. The chain combines TRBV29-1 with TRBJ1-1; the D gene is possibly TRBD1 (5 bases). CDR3 length equals 11 residues. V was clipped by 4 bases and J by 4 bases, with 7 bases between them. Germline V gene lookup returns CDR1 SQVTM and CDR2 ANQGSEA. This CDR3 is CSVGQGTEAFF. CDR3 coding DNA: TGCAGCGTTGGTCAGGGCACTGAAGCTTTCTTT. Together with reference TRBV29-1 and TRBJ1-1, the CDR3 gives the full variable domain: SAVISQKPSRDICQRGTSLTIQCQVDSQVTMMFWYRQQPGQSLTLIATANQGSEATYESGFVIDKFPISRPNLTFSTLTVSNMSPEDSSIYLCSVGQGTEAFFGQGTRLTVV.

The chain is built from TRBV30 and TRBJ1-5; weak D call: TRBD1 (6 bases). This CDR3 is built from 13 residues. The V gene lost 0 bases and the J gene lost 5 bases, with 8 bases spanning the gap. Germline loops: CDR1 GTSNPN, CDR2 SVGIG (reference sequence). CDR3 amino acids: CAWSVQGYQPQHF. The CDR3 DNA is TGTGCCTGGAGTGTACAGGGATATCAGCCCCAGCATTTT. Filled out from reference TRBV30 and TRBJ1-5, the complete variable domain reads SQTIHQWPATLVQPVGSPLSLECTVEGTSNPNLYWYRQAAGRGLQLLFYSVGIGQISSEVPQNLSASRPQDRQFILSSKKLLLSDSGFYLCAWSVQGYQPQHFGDGTRLSIL.

Here the CDR3 reads CASSYGGFHYEQYF. The DNA for the CDR3 is TGTGCCAGCAGTTACGGGGGCTTCCACTACGAGCAGTACTTC. This chain joins TRBV6-2 or TRBV6-3 and TRBJ2-7; weak D call: TRBD1 (6 bases). The V end was cut by 2 bases, the J end by 3 bases, with 11 bases between. CDR3 length: 14 amino acids. Germline V gene sequence: CDR1 MNHEY, CDR2 SVGEGT.

The rearrangement uses TRBV6-5 and TRBJ2-7; 10 bases map to TRBD2. Trimming removed 6 bases from V and 4 bases from J; junction bases left unmatched: 6. Germline V CDR1 and CDR2: MNHEY, SVGAGI. The CDR3 runs 14 residues. The CDR3 loop is CASRSSGSAYEQYF. DNA of the CDR3: TGTGCCAGCAGATCTAGCGGGAGCGCGTACGAGCAGTACTTC.

This clone was picked up one time. V gene TRBV5-1 combines with J gene TRBJ2-7; TRBD2 matches at 12 bases. Germline V lookup: CDR1 SGHRS, CDR2 YFSETQ. The CDR3 is 15 amino acids. Unmatched junction bases numbered 5, after V lost 5 bases and J lost 2 bases. This CDR3 is CASSELAGGTYEQYF. The CDR3, as DNA: TGCGCCAGCAGTGAACTAGCGGGAGGCACCTACGAGCAGTACTTC.

J is TRBJ2-1 and V is TRBV5-1; possible D gene TRBD2, 6 bases. CDR1 and CDR2 (germline): SGHRS, YFSETQ. The CDR3 runs 15 residues. V was pared by 0 bases and J by 3 bases, with 10 bases between. CDR3 sequence (DNA): TGCGCCAGCAGCTTGGTAGCGGAGGACTACAATGAGCAGTTCTTC. Translating gives CASSLVAEDYNEQFF. The entire variable domain, with the rest obtained from reference TRBV5-1 and TRBJ2-1, is as follows: KAGVTQTPRYLIKTRGQQVTLSCSPISGHRSVSWYQQTPGQGLQFLFEYFSETQRNKGNFPGRFSGRQFSNSRSEMNVSTLELGDSALYLCASSLVAEDYNEQFFGPGTRLTVL.

The chain uses TRBV7-2 and TRBJ2-7, with D perhaps TRBD1 (5 bases). Trimming pared 5 bases from V and 6 bases from J, leaving 14 bases between. In germline, CDR1 is SGHTA, CDR2 FQGNSA. This CDR3 contains 13 residues. CDR3 sequence: CASSVYQGSEQYF. The CDR3 DNA is TGTGCCAGCAGCGTATATCAGGGATCCGAGCAGTACTTC.

J is TRBJ2-5 and V is TRBV7-9; a weak D match, TRBD2 (5 bases). The CDR3 sequence is 14 residues long. Per germline, CDR1 SEHNR and CDR2 FQNEAQ (reference sequence). With 3 bases removed from V and 3 bases from J, the gap between germline ends came to 11 bases. The CDR3 sequence is CASSFLAVKETQYF. Here the CDR3 DNA reads TGTGCCAGCAGCTTCCTAGCCGTCAAAGAGACCCAGTACTTC. The complete variable domain, with remaining parts taken from reference TRBV7-9 and TRBJ2-5, reads DTGVSQNPRHKITKRGQNVTFRCDPISEHNRLYWYRQTLGQGPEFLTYFQNEAQLEKSRLLSDRFSAERPKGSFSTLEIQRTEQGDSAMYLCASSFLAVKETQYFGPGTRLLVL.

V is TRBV27 and J is TRBJ2-1; possibly TRBD2 for D (6 bases). The CDR3 spans 13 residues. V was cut by 3 bases and J by 6 bases, with 9 bases left in between. CDR1 is MNHEY, CDR2 SMNVEV, per germline (reference sequence). The CDR3 DNA sequence: TGTGCCAGCAGTTTCGGTAGCGGCAATGAGCAGTTCTTC. Encoded protein: CASSFGSGNEQFF.

V is TRBV6-6 and J is TRBJ2-1; 12 bases are a match to TRBD2. The length of the CDR3 is 16 residues. CDR1 MNHNY and CDR2 SVGAGI come from the germline V gene (reference sequence). V was clipped by 0 bases and J by 8 bases; unmatched bases: 5. CDR3 protein: CASSYSELAGGYEQFF. CDR3 DNA: TGTGCCAGCAGTTACTCGGAGCTAGCGGGAGGGTATGAGCAGTTCTTC.

CDR3 in amino acids: CSAKGTYEQYF. The CDR3 nucleotides read TGCAGTGCGAAGGGGACCTACGAGCAGTACTTC. The rearrangement uses TRBV20-1 and TRBJ2-7, with D possibly being TRBD1 (5 bases). This CDR3 spans 11 amino acids. V shed 6 bases and J shed 2 bases, with 8 bases lying between them. Germline-derived CDR1 and CDR2 are DFQATT and SNEGSKA (reference sequence).

The chain has TRBV28 and TRBJ2-7, with a tentative D call TRBD1 (5 bases). Trimming took off 6 bases at V and 1 base at J, with 7 bases between the two ends. The CDR3 totals 12 residues. Germline V gene data show CDR1 as MDHEN and CDR2 as SYDVKM. The CDR3 loop is CASRQGSYEQYF. The CDR3 DNA reads as TGTGCCAGCAGGCAGGGTTCCTACGAGCAGTACTTC.

The chain couples TRBV29-1 to TRBJ1-2; D remains ambiguous. The germline V gene has CDR1 SQVTM and CDR2 ANQGSEA. V lost 5 bases and J lost 8, with 15 bases in between. The CDR3 length is 12 residues. The CDR3 DNA reads TGCAGCGTTTCGGTGGGCGCAGGAGGCTACACCTTC. The encoded protein is CSVSVGAGGYTF. Variable domain in full (rest from reference TRBV29-1 and TRBJ1-2): SAVISQKPSRDICQRGTSLTIQCQVDSQVTMMFWYRQQPGQSLTLIATANQGSEATYESGFVIDKFPISRPNLTFSTLTVSNMSPEDSSIYLCSVSVGAGGYTFGSGTRLTVV.

In this sample, this clone turned up a few times. V is TRBV21-1 and J is TRBJ1-1. TRBV21-1 is designated a pseudogene. This CDR3 comprises 14 residues. CDR3 nucleotides: TGTGCCAGCAGCAGAATCCTCCGAGTCCATGAAGCTTTCTTT. Its protein is CASSRILRVHEAFF.

V and J are TRBV10-3 and TRBJ2-3, with TRBD1 as a possible D gene (6 bases). V was pared by 2 bases and J by 4 bases, with 13 bases between. Looked up from germline, CDR1 is ENHRY and CDR2 is SYGVKD. CDR3 length: 15 residues. The chain's CDR3 is CAISEGDKYADTQYF. CDR3 coding DNA: TGTGCCATCAGTGAGGGGGACAAATATGCAGATACGCAGTATTTT.

The CDR3 DNA reads as TGTGCCAGCAGGCCTCCCCCCGTAAAACTAGCGCACAATGAGCAGTTCTTC. Translated, it gives CASRPPPVKLAHNEQFF. The chain is built from TRBV28 and TRBJ2-1; 7 nucleotides align to TRBD2. Germline V gives CDR1 MDHEN, CDR2 SYDVKM. CDR3 length: 17 residues. V lost 6 bases to trimming and J lost 5 bases; unmatched junction nucleotides: 16.

This chain joins TRBV6-4 and TRBJ2-1; 12 positions match TRBD2. The CDR3 has 16 amino acids. In germline, CDR1 is MRHNA, CDR2 SNTAGT. Unmatched junction bases numbered 5, after V lost 0 bases and J lost 8 bases. Here the CDR3 reads CASSDSETSGSHEQFF. Written as DNA, the CDR3 is TGTGCCAGCAGTGACTCGGAGACTAGCGGGAGCCATGAGCAGTTCTTC.

This clone came up once. The chain has TRBV6-5 and TRBJ2-7, with TRBD2 identical over 9 bases. CDR1 and CDR2 (germline): MNHEY, SVGAGI. V shed 6 bases, J shed 4 bases, and the junction held 10 bases outside the gene matches. The CDR3 is 15 amino acids. CDR3 nucleotide sequence: TGTGCCAGCAGAAATCTGGGACTAGCTAATTACGAGCAGTACTTC. Protein product: CASRNLGLANYEQYF.

The chain recombines TRBV7-9 with TRBJ2-7; tentative D call: TRBD1 (6 bases). Per the germline V gene, CDR1 is SEHNR and CDR2 is FQNEAQ (reference sequence). Trimming left V 4 bases short and J 1 base short, with 11 bases between. This CDR3 region has 14 residues. This CDR3 is CASSSPRGSYEQYF. The CDR3 region has the DNA TGTGCCAGCAGCTCCCCTAGGGGGTCCTACGAGCAGTACTTC.

This chain connects TRBV19 to TRBJ2-1, with a weak D call TRBD2 (5 bases). Germline V gene sequence: CDR1 LNHDA, CDR2 SQIVND (reference sequence). V gave up 5 bases and J gave up 5 bases, with 16 bases separating them. This CDR3 spans 15 amino acids. The CDR3 DNA sequence: TGTGCCAGTAGTCTCTTGTCAGGAGGCAACAATGAGCAGTTCTTC. Translating gives CASSLLSGGNNEQFF.

CDR3 sequence reads: CAWSSTGVNQPQHF. The CDR3 DNA sequence: TGTGCCTGGAGCTCTACAGGGGTCAATCAGCCCCAGCATTTT. This rearrangement joins TRBV30 to TRBJ1-5; 7 bases are shared with TRBD1. This CDR3 spans 14 amino acids. Germline CDR1 and CDR2: GTSNPN and SVGIG (reference sequence). The junction had 5 bases not matched to a gene; V was cut back by 3 bases and J by 3 bases.

The chain couples TRBV4-1 to TRBJ1-5; weak D call: TRBD1 (6 bases). Per germline, CDR1 MGHRA and CDR2 YSYEKL. The CDR3 contains 16 residues. Trimming left V 2 bases short and J 5 bases short, with 16 bases between. The CDR3 nucleotides read TGCGCCAGCAGCCAAAACCCCGCGGACAGCGATCAGCCCCAGCATTTT. As protein: CASSQNPADSDQPQHF.